This passage covers 21 T cell receptor beta chains from one sample sequenced in a study of cytomegalovirus exposure and HLA in healthy donors (dated by TCRdb to 2017 to 2019). Library creation used the immunoSEQ multiplex PCR assay. A mixture of 60 forward primers for TCR Vbeta segments and 13 reverse primers for TCR Jbeta segments was used in the multiplex PCR. Here the immuneACCESS table is served through TCRdb, limited to in-frame sequences with V and J called. Missing clones are a known gap in these copies; in checked studies unresolved V genes cover under half, and the rest lacks a known reason. This sample has 100,000 to 140,000 clones in its table, and roughly 76% of those were observed once. The ten largest account for roughly 2% of the sample. The sequenced sample was PBMCs. These receptors were collected from a man between 18 and 29 years old in good health and CMV-seronegative.

This clone was picked up one time. One end of the junction varies from germline; a read error may be responsible. The V call is TRBV6-1, the J call TRBJ1-2; TRBD1 matches 9 bases. Germline CDR1 is MNHNS and CDR2 is SASEGT. The CDR3 extends over 14 amino acids. CDR3 bases: TGTGCCAGCAGTGCGGACAGGGGAGGGTTTGGCTACCCCTTC. Protein: CASSADRGGFGYPF.

The rearrangement uses TRBV27 and TRBJ2-5; D may be TRBD1 (8 bases). The germline V gene has CDR1 MNHEY and CDR2 SMNVEV (reference sequence). There are 16 residues in the CDR3. Deletions cut 3 bases from V and 5 bases from J, with 19 bases between. The CDR3 loop is CASSFATRGRGETQYF. CDR3 DNA: TGTGCCAGCAGTTTCGCCACCAGGGGGCGGGGGGAGACCCAGTACTTC.

J is TRBJ2-5 and V is TRBV4-2; no clear D. The CDR3 runs 15 residues. V was pared by 1 base and J by 5 bases, with 14 bases between. Germline CDR1 reads LGHNA; CDR2 reads YNFKEQ. The CDR3 coding sequence is TGTGCCAGCAGCCAAGTCGTACAGCCGGCGGAGACCCAGTACTTC. Its translation: CASSQVVQPAETQYF.

The J gene is TRBJ2-3, the V gene TRBV7-3; TRBD2 aligns across 11 bases. The CDR3 spans 16 residues. Germline CDR1 reads SGHTA; CDR2 reads FQGTGA. V shed 3 bases and J 4 bases; nucleotides not matched to a gene: 6. CDR3 in DNA: TGTGCCAGCAGCTTGGCTAGCGGGGGGACTCCAGATACGCAGTATTTT. Its protein product is CASSLASGGTPDTQYF.

This rearrangement joins TRBV28 to TRBJ2-5; TRBD2 agrees at 8 bases. The CDR3 extends over 14 amino acids. Germline lookup yields CDR1 MDHEN and CDR2 SYDVKM. V lost 5 bases and J lost 10; bases outside the gene matches: 12. The CDR3 coding sequence is TGTGCCAGCAGTGCCCGGGGCGGGGGGTTGAACCAGTACTTC. This encodes CASSARGGGLNQYF. Based on the CDR3 plus reference TRBV28 and TRBJ2-5, the full variable domain is DVKVTQSSRYLVKRTGEKVFLECVQDMDHENMFWYRQDPGLGLRLIYFSYDVKMKEKGDIPEGYSVSREKKERFSLILESASTNQTSMYLCASSARGGGLNQYFGPGTRLLVL.

The CDR3 DNA reads TGTGCCAGCCGTAGGGGCAGGGAAAAACTGTTTTTT. Its protein is CASRRGREKLFF. The chain is built from TRBV11-2 and TRBJ1-4, with D tentatively TRBD1 (5 bases). CDR1 is SGHAT, CDR2 FQNNGV, per germline. This CDR3 is 12 amino acids long. V was pared by 8 bases and J by 8 bases, with 12 bases between.

The chain is built from TRBV5-4 and TRBJ2-1; TRBD2 agrees at 8 bases. V was pared by 4 bases and J by 6 bases, with 9 bases of the junction left unmatched. The germline gives CDR1 SGHNT, CDR2 YYREEE (reference sequence). There are 15 residues in the CDR3. The chain's CDR3 is CASSPGTGGFNEQFF. In DNA, the CDR3 is TGTGCCAGCAGCCCGGGGACGGGGGGGTTCAATGAGCAGTTCTTC. Full variable domain (outside the CDR3, taken from reference TRBV5-4 and TRBJ2-1): ETGVTQSPTHLIKTRGQQVTLRCSSQSGHNTVSWYQQALGQGPQFIFQYYREEENGRGNFPPRFSGLQFPNYSSELNVNALELDDSALYLCASSPGTGGFNEQFFGPGTRLTVL.

J is TRBJ1-1 and V is TRBV28; D is unclear. In germline, CDR1 is MDHEN, CDR2 SYDVKM. V dropped 7 bases and J dropped 1 base, with 10 bases sitting between them. The CDR3 sequence is 13 residues long. DNA of the CDR3: TGTGCCAGCAACGAGGGTACGAACACTGAAGCTTTCTTT. Translated, it gives CASNEGTNTEAFF.

The genes are TRBV5-5 and TRBJ2-5; 7 bases agree with TRBD2. This CDR3 has 16 amino acids. Germline CDR1 SGHKS, CDR2 YYEKEE (reference sequence). The J segment lost 0 bases and the V segment lost 2 bases, leaving 7 bases of the junction unmatched. CDR3 region: CASSLREAGYQETQYF. As DNA, the CDR3 is TGTGCCAGCAGCTTAAGAGAAGCGGGGTACCAAGAGACCCAGTACTTC.

The chain couples TRBV10-1 to TRBJ1-1, with D possibly TRBD1 on 6 matching bases. The V end lost 0 bases, the J end lost 4 bases, and 24 bases lay between the germline ends. This CDR3 spans 19 amino acids. In germline, CDR1 is WNHNN, CDR2 SYGVQD (reference sequence). The CDR3 protein is CASSESTSAGGPPGTEAFF. The CDR3 DNA follows: TGCGCCAGCAGTGAGTCTACGTCTGCGGGGGGCCCCCCGGGCACTGAAGCTTTCTTT.

The J gene is TRBJ2-5, the V gene TRBV5-6, with 9 bases identical to TRBD1. Losses at the gene ends were 4 bases for V and 5 bases for J; bases not matched to a gene: 6. There are 14 residues in the CDR3. Germline assignment: CDR1 SGHDT and CDR2 YYEEEE. The CDR3 nucleotides are TGTGCCAGCAGCATTGGACAGGGGAGGGAGACCCAGTACTTC. Translated: CASSIGQGRETQYF.

This clone was seen a single time. The chain couples TRBV7-9 to TRBJ1-6; D is ambiguous. V was trimmed by 6 bases and J by 7 bases, leaving 13 bases between them. Germline CDR1 is SEHNR and CDR2 is FQNEAQ (reference sequence). This CDR3 spans 14 amino acids. CDR3 amino acids: CASRPPAENSPLHF. The CDR3 DNA is TGTGCCAGCAGGCCCCCGGCGGAGAATTCACCCCTCCACTTT.

With respect to this clone: One end of the junction fails to match germline, which may point to a read error. The chain uses TRBV28 and TRBJ1-2; TRBD1 matches 7 bases. The CDR3 runs to 13 residues. Germline V lookup: CDR1 MDHEN, CDR2 SYDVKM. The CDR3 DNA reads as TGTGCCAGCAGTACCGGGACAGTCTATGGCTACCCCTTC. Protein sequence: CASSTGTVYGYPF.

CDR3 residues: CASSLQGGSYEQYF. The CDR3 region has the DNA TGTGCCAGCAGCCTCCAGGGCGGCTCCTACGAGCAGTACTTC. The rearrangement uses TRBV7-3 and TRBJ2-7; weak D call: TRBD1 (5 bases). The CDR3 runs to 14 residues. Germline V gene sequence: CDR1 SGHTA, CDR2 FQGTGA. V was pared by 5 bases and J by 0 bases, with 11 bases between.

The rearrangement joins TRBV5-4 to TRBJ1-6; D may be TRBD1 (6 bases). V lost 4 bases, J lost 6 bases, and 14 bases lay in between. This CDR3 is built from 15 residues. Germline V gene data show CDR1 as SGHNT and CDR2 as YYREEE (reference sequence). CDR3 in DNA: TGTGCCAGCAGCCGTCCCGGGACACCTAATTCACCCCTCCACTTT. Residues: CASSRPGTPNSPLHF.

The chain combines TRBV5-1 with TRBJ2-1; 7 bases match TRBD1. CDR1 is SGHRS, CDR2 YFSETQ, per germline. J was trimmed by 6 bases and V by 0 bases; bases with no gene match: 6. This CDR3 is built from 15 residues. This CDR3 is CASSLGQGVSNEQFF. CDR3 in DNA: TGCGCCAGCAGCTTGGGGCAGGGGGTAAGCAATGAGCAGTTCTTC.

The genes are TRBV7-9 and TRBJ1-5; no firm D call. Germline-derived CDR1 and CDR2 are SEHNR and FQNEAQ (reference sequence). Trimming cost V 1 base and J 6 bases, with 13 bases left between them. The CDR3 length is 15 residues. CDR3 in amino acids: CASSLDRTAGQPQHF. The CDR3 coding sequence is TGTGCCAGCAGCTTAGATAGGACTGCAGGTCAGCCCCAGCATTTT.

The rearrangement links TRBV6-5 to TRBJ1-1; TRBD1 might be the D (5 bases). CDR1 and CDR2 from the germline V gene are MNHEY and SVGAGI. This CDR3 comprises 13 residues. Trimming took 7 bases from V and 2 from J, leaving 11 bases between them. As DNA, the CDR3 is TGTGCCAGCATCTCGGGGGGTAACACTGAAGCTTTCTTT. Protein product: CASISGGNTEAFF.

This clone was detected a few times. V usage is TRBV4-3 and J usage is TRBJ2-3, with D possibly matching TRBD2 (6 bases). The CDR3 totals 15 residues. Germline loops: CDR1 LGHNA, CDR2 YSLEER. The ends were cut back, 0 bases at V and 6 bases at J, with 13 bases in the middle. As DNA, the CDR3 is TGCGCCAGCAGCCAAGATCGGAGGGCGGGGGATACGCAGTATTTT. It yields the protein CASSQDRRAGDTQYF.

The chain couples TRBV7-2 to TRBJ1-5, with D perhaps TRBD1 (5 bases). The germline CDR1 and CDR2 sequences are SGHTA and FQGNSA. This CDR3 spans 14 amino acids. The V end lost 1 base, the J end lost 5 bases, and 9 bases lay between the germline ends. CDR3 region: CASSLETAYQPQHF. CDR3 in DNA: TGTGCCAGCAGCTTAGAGACAGCATATCAGCCCCAGCATTTT.

This clone was detected once. The rearrangement uses TRBV29-1 and TRBJ2-7, with 8 bases identical to TRBD2. Germline assignment: CDR1 SQVTM and CDR2 ANQGSEA. Losses at the gene ends were 6 bases for V and 4 bases for J; bases not matched to a gene: 8. This CDR3 is built from 13 residues. The CDR3 spells CSVGTSQDYEQYF. In DNA, the CDR3 is TGCAGCGTCGGGACTAGTCAGGATTACGAGCAGTACTTC.